This record looks at one TCR beta chain sequence and its context. Its antigen is currently unknown. Vbeta (60) and Jbeta (13) primers were used in the PCR. TCRdb's copy holds only in-frame clones and misses some; the assay was immunoSEQ multiplex PCR. The data contain around 70,000 clones, approximately 78% of them seen just once; the ten biggest clones take up 6.5% to 7%. The data stem from a study of cytomegalovirus exposure and HLA in healthy donors. CDR1 SGHRS and CDR2 YFSETQ come from the germline V gene. This CDR3 is built from 14 residues. The V and J ends lost 6 bases and 4 bases, in that order; junction bases with no gene match: 8. Study results and limitations: With later analysis, a missense DCLRE1C variant became linked to TCR beta V- and J-gene trimming. Owing to their indistinguishability, certain V segments, notably TRBV6-2 and TRBV6-3, were excluded.

This receptor was taken from a human donor in good health. J is TRBJ1-2 and V is TRBV5-1, with TRBD1 matching over 8 bases. Sequences were obtained from PBMCs. CDR3 loop: CASKAGGSGYGYTF. The CDR3 DNA reads TGCGCCAGCAAGGCAGGGGGCTCGGGCTATGGCTACACCTTC.